This TCR beta chain was sequenced during a study of Ad26.COV2.S vaccination and SARS-CoV-2 variants. Study overall: Once, or twice with 56 days between doses, Ad26.COV2.S was given intramuscularly. Study outcomes and limitations: Vaccine recipients showed a spike-specific TCR breadth that was higher than in placebo recipients. It was reported that spike-specific CD8+ and CD4+ T cell responses were substantially broad after vaccination.

The ends were cut back, 4 bases at V and 3 bases at J, with 13 bases in the middle. Germline V lookup: CDR1 LGHNA, CDR2 YSLEER. The CDR3 is 15 residues long. As regards this clone: Its antigen is as yet unknown.

The treatment denotes: some 20 received Ad26.COV2.S at low or high dose, single or two shots; about 5 received placebo; per-sample allocation not given. Samples analyzed were those drawn on day 63 after the first vaccine or placebo injection. This table comes from immunoSEQ multiplex PCR, and its TCRdb copy is limited to in-frame clones, with some not included. The sample holds under 250,000 clones; around nine tenths are singletons and the top ten take 2.9%. This sequence joins TRBV4-3 and TRBJ2-1; D call uncertain. The receptor was isolated from a person aged 18-60 years who received the Ad26.COV2.S COVID-19 vaccine or a placebo. Material: peripheral blood, obtained in a trial of Ad26.COV2.S vaccine versus placebo. The DNA of the CDR3 is TGCGCCAGCAGCCCCGACCGCGGAAACTACAATGAGCAGTTCTTC. This codes for CASSPDRGNYNEQFF.